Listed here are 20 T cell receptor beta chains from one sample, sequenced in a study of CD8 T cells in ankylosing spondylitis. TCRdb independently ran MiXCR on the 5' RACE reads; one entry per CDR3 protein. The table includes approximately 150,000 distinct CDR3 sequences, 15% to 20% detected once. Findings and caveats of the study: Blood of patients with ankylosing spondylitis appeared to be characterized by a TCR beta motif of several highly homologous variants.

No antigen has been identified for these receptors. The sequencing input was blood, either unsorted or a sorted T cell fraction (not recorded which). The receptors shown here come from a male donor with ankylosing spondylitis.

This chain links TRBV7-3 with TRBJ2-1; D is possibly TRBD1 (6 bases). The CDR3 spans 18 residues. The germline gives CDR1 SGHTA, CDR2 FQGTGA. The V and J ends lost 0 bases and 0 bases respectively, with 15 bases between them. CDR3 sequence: CASSLTPGGGPSYNEQFF. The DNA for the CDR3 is TGTGCCAGCAGCTTAACCCCTGGTGGGGGCCCCTCCTACAATGAGCAGTTCTTC.

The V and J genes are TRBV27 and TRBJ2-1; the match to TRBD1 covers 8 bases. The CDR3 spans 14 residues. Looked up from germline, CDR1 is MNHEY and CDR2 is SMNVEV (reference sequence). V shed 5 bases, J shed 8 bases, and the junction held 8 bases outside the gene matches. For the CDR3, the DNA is TGTGCCAGCAGTCCCCGGACAGGGCGGCATGAGCAGTTCTTC. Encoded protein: CASSPRTGRHEQFF.

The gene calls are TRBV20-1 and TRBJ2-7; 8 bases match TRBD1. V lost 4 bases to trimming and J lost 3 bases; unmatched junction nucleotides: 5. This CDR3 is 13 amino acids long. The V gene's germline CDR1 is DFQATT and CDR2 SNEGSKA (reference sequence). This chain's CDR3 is CSAIDDRGYEQYF. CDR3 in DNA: TGCAGTGCTATAGATGACAGGGGCTACGAGCAGTACTTC.

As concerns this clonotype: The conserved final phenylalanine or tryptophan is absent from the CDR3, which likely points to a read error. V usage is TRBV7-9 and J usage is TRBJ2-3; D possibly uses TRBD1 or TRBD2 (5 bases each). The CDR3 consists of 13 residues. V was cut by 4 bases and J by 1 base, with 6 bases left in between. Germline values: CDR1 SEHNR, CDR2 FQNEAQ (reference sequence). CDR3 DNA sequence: TGTGCCAGCAGCTCGGGACGCACAGATACGCAGTATGTT. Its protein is CASSSGRTDTQYV.

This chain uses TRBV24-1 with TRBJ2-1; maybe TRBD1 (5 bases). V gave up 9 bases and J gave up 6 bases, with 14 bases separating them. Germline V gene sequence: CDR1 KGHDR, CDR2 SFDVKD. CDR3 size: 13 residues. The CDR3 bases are TGTGCCACCTCTGTCGACAGCGCCAATGAGCAGTTCTTC. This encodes CATSVDSANEQFF.

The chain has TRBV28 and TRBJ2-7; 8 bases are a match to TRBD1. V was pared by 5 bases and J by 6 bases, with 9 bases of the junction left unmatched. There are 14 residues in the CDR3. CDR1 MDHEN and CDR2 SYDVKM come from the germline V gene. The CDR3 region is CASSPWTGRTEQYF. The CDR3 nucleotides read TGTGCCAGCAGTCCCTGGACAGGGCGTACCGAGCAGTACTTC.

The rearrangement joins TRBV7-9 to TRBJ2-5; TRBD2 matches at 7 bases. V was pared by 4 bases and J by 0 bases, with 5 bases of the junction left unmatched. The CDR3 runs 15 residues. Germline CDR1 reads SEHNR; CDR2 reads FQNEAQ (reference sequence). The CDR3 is CASSSASGNQETQYF. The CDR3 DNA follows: TGTGCCAGCAGCTCGGCTAGCGGAAACCAAGAGACCCAGTACTTC.

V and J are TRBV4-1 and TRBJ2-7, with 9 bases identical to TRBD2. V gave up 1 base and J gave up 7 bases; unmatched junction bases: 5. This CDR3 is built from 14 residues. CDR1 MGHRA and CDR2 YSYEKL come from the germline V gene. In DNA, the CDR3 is TGCGCCAGCAGCCAAGCCGGGACTAGCCATGAGCAGTACTTC. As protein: CASSQAGTSHEQYF.

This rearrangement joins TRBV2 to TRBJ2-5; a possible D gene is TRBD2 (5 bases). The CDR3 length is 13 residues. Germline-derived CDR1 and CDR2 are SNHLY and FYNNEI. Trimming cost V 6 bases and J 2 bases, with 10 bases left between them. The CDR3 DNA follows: TGTGCCAGCAGGGAGGCCTCGCAAGAGACCCAGTACTTC. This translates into CASREASQETQYF.

The CDR3 here is CSARDWASGRGTYNEQFF. In nucleotides, the CDR3 is TGCAGTGCTAGAGATTGGGCTAGCGGGAGGGGCACCTACAATGAGCAGTTCTTC. V gene TRBV20-1 combines with J gene TRBJ2-1; 12 bases fit TRBD2. V lost 0 bases to trimming and J lost 2 bases; unmatched junction nucleotides: 8. The germline CDR1 and CDR2 sequences are DFQATT and SNEGSKA (reference sequence). This CDR3 is 18 amino acids long.

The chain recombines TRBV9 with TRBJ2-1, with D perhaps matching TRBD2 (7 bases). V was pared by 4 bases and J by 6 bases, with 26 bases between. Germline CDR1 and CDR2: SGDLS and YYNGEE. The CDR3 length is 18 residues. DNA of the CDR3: TGTGCCAGCAGCCACCAAATGGGGGGGGCGAAGGGGGGCAATGAGCAGTTCTTC. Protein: CASSHQMGGAKGGNEQFF.

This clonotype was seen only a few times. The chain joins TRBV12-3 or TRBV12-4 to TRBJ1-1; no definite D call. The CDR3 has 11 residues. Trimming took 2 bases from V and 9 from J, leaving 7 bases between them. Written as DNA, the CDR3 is TGTGCCAGCAGTTTAACGTCGCAAGCTTTCTTT. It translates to CASSLTSQAFF.

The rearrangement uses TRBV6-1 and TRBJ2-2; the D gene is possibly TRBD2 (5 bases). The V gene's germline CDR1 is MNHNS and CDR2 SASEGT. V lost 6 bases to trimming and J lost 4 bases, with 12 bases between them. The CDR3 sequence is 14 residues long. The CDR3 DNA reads TGTGCCAGCAGCCTACTAGTTAGCACCGGGGAGCTGTTTTTT. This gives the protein CASSLLVSTGELFF.

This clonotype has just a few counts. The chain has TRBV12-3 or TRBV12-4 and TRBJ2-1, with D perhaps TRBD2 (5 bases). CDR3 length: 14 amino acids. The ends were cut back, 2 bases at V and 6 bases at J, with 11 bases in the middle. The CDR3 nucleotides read TGTGCCAGCAGTTTACTTGGTGAGGGCAATGAGCAGTTCTTC. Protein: CASSLLGEGNEQFF.

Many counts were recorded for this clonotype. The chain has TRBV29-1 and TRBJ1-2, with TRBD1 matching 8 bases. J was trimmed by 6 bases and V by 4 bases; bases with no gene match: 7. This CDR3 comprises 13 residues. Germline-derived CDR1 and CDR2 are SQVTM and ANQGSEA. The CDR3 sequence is CSVVRQGADGYTF. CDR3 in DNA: TGCAGCGTTGTCCGGCAGGGGGCGGATGGCTACACCTTC.

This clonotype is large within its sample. CDR3 residues: CASSIGTGDYNEQFF. CDR3 coding DNA: TGTGCCAGTAGTATTGGGACAGGGGACTACAATGAGCAGTTCTTC. V is TRBV19 and J is TRBJ2-1; 10 bases match TRBD1. This CDR3 has 15 amino acids. Germline lookup yields CDR1 LNHDA and CDR2 SQIVND (reference sequence). Trimming cost V 3 bases and J 3 bases; bases outside gene matches: 2.

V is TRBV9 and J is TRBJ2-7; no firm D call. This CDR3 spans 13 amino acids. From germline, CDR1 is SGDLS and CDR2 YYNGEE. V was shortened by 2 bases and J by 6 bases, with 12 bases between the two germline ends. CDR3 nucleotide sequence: TGTGCCAGCAGCGTGCAGGCCGGCGCCGAGCAGTACTTC. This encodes CASSVQAGAEQYF.

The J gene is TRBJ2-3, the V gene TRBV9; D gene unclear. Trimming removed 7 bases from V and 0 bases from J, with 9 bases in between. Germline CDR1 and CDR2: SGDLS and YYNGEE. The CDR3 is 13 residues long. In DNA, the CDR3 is TGTGCCAGCTATGACACCAGCACAGATACGCAGTATTTT. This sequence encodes CASYDTSTDTQYF. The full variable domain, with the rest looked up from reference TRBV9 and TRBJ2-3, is DSGVTQTPKHLITATGQRVTLRCSPRSGDLSVYWYQQSLDQGLQFLIQYYNGEERAKGNILERFSAQQFPDLHSELNLSSLELGDSALYFCASYDTSTDTQYFGPGTRLTVL.

CDR3 nucleotides: TGTGCCAGCAGCTTCGCCTGGGCGGGAGGGAGTATCGATACGCAGTATTTT. Translation: CASSFAWAGGSIDTQYF. The chain is built from TRBV7-2 and TRBJ2-3, with 9 bases that match TRBD2. Germline CDR1 SGHTA, CDR2 FQGNSA. Germline trimming cut 3 bases from V and 6 bases from J; bases unmatched to any gene: 13. This CDR3 has 17 amino acids.

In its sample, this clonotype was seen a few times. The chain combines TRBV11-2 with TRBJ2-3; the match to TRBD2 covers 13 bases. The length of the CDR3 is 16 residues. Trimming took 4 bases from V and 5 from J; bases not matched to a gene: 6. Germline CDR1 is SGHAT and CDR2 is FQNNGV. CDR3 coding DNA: TGTGCCAGCAGCTACGGACTAGCGGGAGTTTTAGATACGCAGTATTTT. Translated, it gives CASSYGLAGVLDTQYF.